A single sample gave rise to the 9 T cell receptor beta chains below, sequenced in a study of blood T cells in healthy people across ages. A second roughly 7 to 11 cycle PCR used barcoded and J-beta primers. Each CDR3 protein is one row after TCRdb ran MiXCR on the 5' RACE reads. The repertoire has around 820,000 distinct CDR3 sequences, 20% to 30% of them found once; the top ten carry under 4.5%. The data also belong to a second study, concerning T cells of mothers and their children.

The sample comprised blood. The receptor source for this set is a boy between 10 and 17 years old in good health.

The chain employs TRBV20-1 and TRBJ2-3, with 9 bases identical to TRBD2. Per the germline V gene, CDR1 is DFQATT and CDR2 is SNEGSKA (reference sequence). CDR3 length: 15 amino acids. V was pared by 2 bases and J by 4 bases, with 7 bases of the junction left unmatched. The CDR3 here is CSARPLAGFADTQYF. The CDR3 region has the DNA TGCAGTGCTAGACCCCTAGCGGGATTCGCAGATACGCAGTATTTT.

This clonotype was observed at least ten times. This chain links TRBV28 with TRBJ2-3; TRBD2 matches at 9 bases. This CDR3 region has 15 residues. Per the germline V gene, CDR1 is MDHEN and CDR2 is SYDVKM. J lost 3 bases, V lost 5 bases, and 6 bases had no gene match. CDR3 in DNA: TGTGCCAGCAGTCCGGGACTAGCAGAGACAGATACGCAGTATTTT. Translating gives CASSPGLAETDTQYF.

In its sample, this clonotype was seen a few times. J is TRBJ1-5 and V is TRBV7-9; no clear D. Trimming cost V 0 bases and J 7 bases, with 4 bases left between them. The CDR3 consists of 12 residues. Germline assignment: CDR1 SEHNR and CDR2 FQNEAQ (reference sequence). The CDR3 region has the DNA TGTGCCAGCAGCTTAGCAGACCAGCCCCAGCATTTT. It translates to CASSLADQPQHF.

The CDR3, as DNA: TGTGCCAGCAGCCCTCGGGACAGCCGGGAGCAGTACTTC. Translating it yields CASSPRDSREQYF. The chain has TRBV7-9 and TRBJ2-1, with 7 bases identical to TRBD1. The DNA end lines up better with TRBJ2-7; the J call may be wrong. The CDR3 contains 13 residues. Germline V CDR1 and CDR2: SEHNR, FQNEAQ (reference sequence).

There are a few counts of this clonotype. The germline gene is not matched at one end of the junction; a read error may be the cause. The chain links TRBV28 to TRBJ1-2, with TRBD1 identical over 7 bases. The CDR3 contains 14 residues. The germline CDR1 and CDR2 sequences are MDHEN and SYDVKM. DNA for the CDR3: TGTGCCAGCAGTTTATCCGTTCAGGGGGGGGGCCTCGCCTTC. Translation gives CASSLSVQGGGLAF.

The V call is TRBV27, the J call TRBJ2-1; D may be TRBD2 (5 bases). The CDR3 has 14 residues. V was clipped by 1 base and J by 7 bases, with 11 bases between them. Germline V gene sequence: CDR1 MNHEY, CDR2 SMNVEV (reference sequence). The CDR3 protein is CASSLFGELNEQFF. As DNA, the CDR3 is TGTGCCAGCAGTTTATTTGGGGAGTTGAATGAGCAGTTCTTC.

This rearrangement joins TRBV29-1 to TRBJ2-2, with D tentatively TRBD1 or TRBD2 (5 bases each). Trimming stripped 4 bases from V and 5 bases from J, with 14 bases between. The CDR3 has 14 residues. The V gene's germline CDR1 is SQVTM and CDR2 ANQGSEA. The CDR3 nucleotides are TGCAGCGTTGGAGGGACCCTCGGTACCGGGGAGCTGTTTTTT. Its protein is CSVGGTLGTGELFF.

This clonotype was detected only once. The chain recombines TRBV6-6 with TRBJ2-5, with 7 bases matching TRBD2. The CDR3 is made up of 16 amino acids. The germline V gene has CDR1 MNHNY and CDR2 SVGAGI (reference sequence). The ends lost 0 bases at V and 0 bases at J; junction bases unmatched: 4. The CDR3: CASSYSRRENQETQYF. The CDR3 nucleotides are TGTGCCAGCAGTTACTCGAGGCGGGAGAACCAAGAGACCCAGTACTTC.

This clonotype was observed a handful of times. J is TRBJ2-7 and V is TRBV27; TRBD1 matches at 7 bases. V lost 0 bases, J lost 3 bases, and 11 bases stayed unmatched. Germline CDR1 is MNHEY and CDR2 is SMNVEV (reference sequence). The CDR3 sequence is 17 residues long. This CDR3 reads CASSLSWTGFGGYEQYF. CDR3 nucleotides: TGTGCCAGCAGTTTATCATGGACAGGTTTTGGGGGCTACGAGCAGTACTTC.